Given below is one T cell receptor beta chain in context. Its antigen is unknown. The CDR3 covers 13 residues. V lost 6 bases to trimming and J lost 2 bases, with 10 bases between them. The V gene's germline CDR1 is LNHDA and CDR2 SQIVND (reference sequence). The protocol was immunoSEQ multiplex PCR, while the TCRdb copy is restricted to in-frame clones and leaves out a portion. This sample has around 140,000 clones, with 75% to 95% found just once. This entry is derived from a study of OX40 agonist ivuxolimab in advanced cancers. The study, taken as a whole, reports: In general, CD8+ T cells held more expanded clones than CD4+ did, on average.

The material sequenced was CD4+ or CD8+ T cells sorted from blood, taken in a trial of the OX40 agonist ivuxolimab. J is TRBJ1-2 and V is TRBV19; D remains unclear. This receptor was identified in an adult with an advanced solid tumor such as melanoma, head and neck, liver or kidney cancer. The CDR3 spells CASSEPENYGYTF. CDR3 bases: TGTGCCAGTAGCGAACCAGAGAACTATGGCTACACCTTC.